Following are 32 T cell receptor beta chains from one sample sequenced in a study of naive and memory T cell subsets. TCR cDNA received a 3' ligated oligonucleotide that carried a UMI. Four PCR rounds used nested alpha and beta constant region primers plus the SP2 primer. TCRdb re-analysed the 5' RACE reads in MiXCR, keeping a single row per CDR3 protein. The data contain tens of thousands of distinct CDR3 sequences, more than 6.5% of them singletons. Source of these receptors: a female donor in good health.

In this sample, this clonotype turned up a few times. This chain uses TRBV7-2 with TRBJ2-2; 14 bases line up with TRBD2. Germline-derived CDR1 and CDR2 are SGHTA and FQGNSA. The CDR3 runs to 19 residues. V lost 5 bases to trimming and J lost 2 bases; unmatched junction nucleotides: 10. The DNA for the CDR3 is TGTGCCAGCAGCCCCGGTCTCGGACTAGCGGGAGGTAACACCGGGGAGCTGTTTTTT. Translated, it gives CASSPGLGLAGGNTGELFF.

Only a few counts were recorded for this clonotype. In DNA form, the CDR3 reads TGTGCCAGCTCACCCCTCTCCGTCACGGAGGGGCAGCCCCAGCATTTT. It yields the protein CASSPLSVTEGQPQHF. V and J are TRBV18 and TRBJ1-5; a weak D match, TRBD1 (5 bases). Trimming removed 3 bases at V and 7 bases at J, with 19 bases between. The CDR3 loop spans 16 amino acids. Germline CDR1 is KGHSH and CDR2 is LQKENI.

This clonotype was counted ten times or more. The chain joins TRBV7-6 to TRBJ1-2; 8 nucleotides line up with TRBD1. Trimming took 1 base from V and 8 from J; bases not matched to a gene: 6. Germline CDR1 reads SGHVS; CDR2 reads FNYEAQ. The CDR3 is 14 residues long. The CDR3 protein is CASSLEVTGVGYTF. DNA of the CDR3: TGTGCCAGCAGCTTAGAAGTGACAGGGGTCGGCTACACCTTC.

CDR3: CASSSGLAGGAGELFF. In DNA form, the CDR3 reads TGTGCCAGCAGCTCCGGACTAGCGGGAGGTGCGGGGGAGCTGTTTTTT. This chain connects TRBV5-4 to TRBJ2-2; 14 positions match TRBD2. J gave up 8 bases and V 3 bases, and 6 bases lay outside the gene matches. Germline lookup yields CDR1 SGHNT and CDR2 YYREEE (reference sequence). The CDR3 runs 16 residues.

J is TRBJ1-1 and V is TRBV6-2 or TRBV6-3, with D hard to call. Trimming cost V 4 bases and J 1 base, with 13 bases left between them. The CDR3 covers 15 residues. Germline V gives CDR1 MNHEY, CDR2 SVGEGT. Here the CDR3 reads CASSSAPLGNTEAFF. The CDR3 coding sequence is TGTGCCAGCAGTTCGGCCCCCTTAGGGAACACTGAAGCTTTCTTT.

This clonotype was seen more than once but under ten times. The CDR3 loop is CASSPRKTGRPRTNTGELFF. For the CDR3, the DNA is TGTGCCAGCTCACCACGGAAAACAGGGCGACCACGTACGAACACCGGGGAGCTGTTTTTT. V gene TRBV18 combines with J gene TRBJ2-2; TRBD1 might be the D (6 bases). Germline V gene data show CDR1 as KGHSH and CDR2 as LQKENI. The CDR3 has 20 amino acids. Trimming took 1 base from V and 0 from J, leaving 21 bases between them.

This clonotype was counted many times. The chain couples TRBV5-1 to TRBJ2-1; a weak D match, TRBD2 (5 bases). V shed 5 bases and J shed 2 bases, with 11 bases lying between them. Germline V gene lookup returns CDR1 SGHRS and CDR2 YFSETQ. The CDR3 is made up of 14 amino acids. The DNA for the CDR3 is TGCGCCAGCAGGCTAGCAGAGACCTACAATGAGCAGTTCTTC. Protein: CASRLAETYNEQFF.

The CDR3 DNA is TGTGCCAGCAGTTTAATTGGTTCCGGGACAGGAGTTGTCTACGAGCAGTACTTC. Amino acids: CASSLIGSGTGVVYEQYF. This chain connects TRBV28 to TRBJ2-7; TRBD1 matches at 8 bases. Germline values: CDR1 MDHEN, CDR2 SYDVKM. The length of the CDR3 is 18 residues. Trimming took 2 bases from V and 3 from J; bases not matched to a gene: 15.

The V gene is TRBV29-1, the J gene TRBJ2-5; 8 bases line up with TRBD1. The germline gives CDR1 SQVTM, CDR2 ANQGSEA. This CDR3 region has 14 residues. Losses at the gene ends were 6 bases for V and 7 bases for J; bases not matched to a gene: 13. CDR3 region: CSVETFQGAGTQYF. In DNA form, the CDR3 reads TGCAGCGTGGAGACTTTCCAGGGGGCTGGGACCCAGTACTTC.

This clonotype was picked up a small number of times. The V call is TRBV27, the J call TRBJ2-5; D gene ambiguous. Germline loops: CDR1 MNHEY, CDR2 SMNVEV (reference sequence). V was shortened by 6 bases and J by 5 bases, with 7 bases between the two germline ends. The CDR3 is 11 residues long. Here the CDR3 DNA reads TGTGCCAGCAGGGAATGGGAGACCCAGTACTTC. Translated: CASREWETQYF.

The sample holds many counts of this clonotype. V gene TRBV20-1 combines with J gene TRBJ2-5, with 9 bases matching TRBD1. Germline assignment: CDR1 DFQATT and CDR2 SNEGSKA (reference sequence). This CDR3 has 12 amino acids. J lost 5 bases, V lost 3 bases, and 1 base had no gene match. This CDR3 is CSASGTGETQYF. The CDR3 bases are TGCAGTGCTAGTGGGACAGGGGAGACCCAGTACTTC.

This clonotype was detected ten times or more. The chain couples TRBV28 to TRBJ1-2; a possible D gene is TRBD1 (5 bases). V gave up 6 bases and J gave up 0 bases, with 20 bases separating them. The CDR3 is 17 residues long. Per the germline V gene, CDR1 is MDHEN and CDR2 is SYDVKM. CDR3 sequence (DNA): TGTGCCAGCAGCCAATCGGGGCGCAGTCCCCCTAACTATGGCTACACCTTC. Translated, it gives CASSQSGRSPPNYGYTF.

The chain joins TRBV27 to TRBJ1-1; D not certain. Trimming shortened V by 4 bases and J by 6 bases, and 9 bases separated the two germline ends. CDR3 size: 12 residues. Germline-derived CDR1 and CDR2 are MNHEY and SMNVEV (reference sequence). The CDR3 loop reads CASSSQTAEAFF. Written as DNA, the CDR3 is TGTGCCAGCAGTTCACAGACTGCTGAAGCTTTCTTT.

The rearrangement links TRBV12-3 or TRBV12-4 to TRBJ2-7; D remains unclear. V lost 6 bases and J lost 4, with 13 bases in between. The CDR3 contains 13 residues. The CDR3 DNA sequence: TGTGCCAGCAGGCCCGACACCCGGTACGAGCAGTACTTC. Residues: CASRPDTRYEQYF.

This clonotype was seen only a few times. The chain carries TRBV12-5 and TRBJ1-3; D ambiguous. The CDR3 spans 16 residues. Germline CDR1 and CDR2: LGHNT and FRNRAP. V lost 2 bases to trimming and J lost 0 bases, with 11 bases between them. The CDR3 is CASGLLRLNSGNTIYF. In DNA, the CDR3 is TGTGCTAGTGGTTTGCTTCGCCTGAACTCTGGAAACACCATATATTTT.

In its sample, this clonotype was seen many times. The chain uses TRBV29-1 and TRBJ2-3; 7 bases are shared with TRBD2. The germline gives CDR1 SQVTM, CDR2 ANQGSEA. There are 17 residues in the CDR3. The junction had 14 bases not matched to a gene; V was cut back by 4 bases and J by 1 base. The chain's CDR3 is CSVGTLAGASGTDTQYF. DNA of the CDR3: TGCAGCGTTGGAACCTTAGCGGGCGCCTCGGGCACAGATACGCAGTATTTT.

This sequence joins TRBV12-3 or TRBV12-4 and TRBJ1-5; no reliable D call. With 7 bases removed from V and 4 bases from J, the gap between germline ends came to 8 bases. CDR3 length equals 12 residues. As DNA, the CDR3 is TGTGCCAGCAAATTCAGGAATCAGCCCCAGCATTTT. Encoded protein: CASKFRNQPQHF.

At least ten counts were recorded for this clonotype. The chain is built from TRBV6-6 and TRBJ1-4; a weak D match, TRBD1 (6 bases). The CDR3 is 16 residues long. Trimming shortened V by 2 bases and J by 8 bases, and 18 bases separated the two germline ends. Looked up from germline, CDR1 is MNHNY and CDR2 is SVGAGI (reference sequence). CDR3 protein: CASSYPQARGGEKLFF. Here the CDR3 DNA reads TGTGCCAGCAGTTACCCGCAGGCCAGGGGTGGCGAAAAACTGTTTTTT.

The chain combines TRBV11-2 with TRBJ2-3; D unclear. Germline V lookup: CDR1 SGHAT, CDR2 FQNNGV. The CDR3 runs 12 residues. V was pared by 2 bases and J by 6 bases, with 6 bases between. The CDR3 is CASSLSVDTQYF. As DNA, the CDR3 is TGTGCCAGCAGCTTATCCGTGGATACGCAGTATTTT. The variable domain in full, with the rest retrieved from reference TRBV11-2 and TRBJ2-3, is EAGVAQSPRYKIIEKRQSVAFWCNPISGHATLYWYQQILGQGPKLLIQFQNNGVVDDSQLPKDRFSAERLKGVDSTLKIQPAKLEDSAVYLCASSLSVDTQYFGPGTRLTVL.

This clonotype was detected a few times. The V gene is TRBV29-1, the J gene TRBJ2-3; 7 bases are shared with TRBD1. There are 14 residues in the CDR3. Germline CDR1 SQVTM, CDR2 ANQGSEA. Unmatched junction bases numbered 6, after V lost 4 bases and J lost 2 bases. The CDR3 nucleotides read TGCAGCGTTGGCCCGGGACAGATCACAGATACGCAGTATTTT. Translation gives CSVGPGQITDTQYF.

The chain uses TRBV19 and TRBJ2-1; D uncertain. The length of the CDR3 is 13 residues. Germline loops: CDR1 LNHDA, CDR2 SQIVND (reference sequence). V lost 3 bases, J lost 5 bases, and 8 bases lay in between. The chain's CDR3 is CASSMFSDNEQFF. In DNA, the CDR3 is TGTGCCAGTAGTATGTTCTCAGACAATGAGCAGTTCTTC.

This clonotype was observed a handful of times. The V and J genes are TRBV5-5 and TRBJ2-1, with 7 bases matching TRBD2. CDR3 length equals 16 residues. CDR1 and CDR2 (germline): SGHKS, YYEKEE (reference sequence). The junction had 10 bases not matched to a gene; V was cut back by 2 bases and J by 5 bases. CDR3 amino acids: CASSFWGRVINNEQFF. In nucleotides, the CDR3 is TGTGCCAGCAGCTTCTGGGGGAGGGTTATTAACAATGAGCAGTTCTTC.

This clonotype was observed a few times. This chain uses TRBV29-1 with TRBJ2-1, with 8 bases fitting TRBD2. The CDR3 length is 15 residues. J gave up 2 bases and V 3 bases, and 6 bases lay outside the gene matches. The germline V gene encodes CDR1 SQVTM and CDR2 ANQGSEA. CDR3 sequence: CSVDSSGVTYNEQFF. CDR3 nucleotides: TGCAGCGTTGATAGTAGCGGGGTGACCTACAATGAGCAGTTCTTC.

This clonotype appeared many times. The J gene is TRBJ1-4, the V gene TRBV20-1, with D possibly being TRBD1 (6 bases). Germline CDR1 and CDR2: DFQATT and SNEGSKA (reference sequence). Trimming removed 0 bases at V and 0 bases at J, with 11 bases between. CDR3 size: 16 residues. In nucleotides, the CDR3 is TGCAGTGCTAGAGAGCGGGGGGCTGCAACTAATGAAAAACTGTTTTTT. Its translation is CSARERGAATNEKLFF.

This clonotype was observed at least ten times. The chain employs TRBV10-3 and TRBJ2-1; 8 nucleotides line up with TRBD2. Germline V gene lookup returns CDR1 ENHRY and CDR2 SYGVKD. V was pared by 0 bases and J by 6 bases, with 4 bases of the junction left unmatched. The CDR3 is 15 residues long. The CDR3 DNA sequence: TGTGCCATCAGTGAGTCTCGGCGGGGGGCCAATGAGCAGTTCTTC. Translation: CAISESRRGANEQFF.

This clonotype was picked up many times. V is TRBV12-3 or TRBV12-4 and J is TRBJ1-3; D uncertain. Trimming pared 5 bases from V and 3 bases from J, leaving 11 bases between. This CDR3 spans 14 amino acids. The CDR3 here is CASSPTDIGNTIYF. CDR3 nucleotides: TGTGCCAGCAGTCCGACCGACATTGGAAACACCATATATTTT.

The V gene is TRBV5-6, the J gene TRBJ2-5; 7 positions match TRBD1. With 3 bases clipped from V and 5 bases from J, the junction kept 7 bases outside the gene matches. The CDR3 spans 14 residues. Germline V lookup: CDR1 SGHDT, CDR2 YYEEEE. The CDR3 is CASSSTGVVETQYF. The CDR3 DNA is TGTGCCAGCAGCTCAACAGGGGTGGTGGAGACCCAGTACTTC. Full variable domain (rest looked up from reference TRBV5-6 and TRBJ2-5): DAGVTQSPTHLIKTRGQQVTLRCSPKSGHDTVSWYQQALGQGPQFIFQYYEEEERQRGNFPDRFSGHQFPNYSSELNVNALLLGDSALYLCASSSTGVVETQYFGPGTRLLVL.

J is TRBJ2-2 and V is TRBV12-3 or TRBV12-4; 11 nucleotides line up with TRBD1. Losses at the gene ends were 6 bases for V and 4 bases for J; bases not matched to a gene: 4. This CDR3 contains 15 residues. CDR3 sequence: CASSHGTGGTGELFF. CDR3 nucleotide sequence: TGTGCCAGCAGCCACGGGACAGGGGGCACCGGGGAGCTGTTTTTT.

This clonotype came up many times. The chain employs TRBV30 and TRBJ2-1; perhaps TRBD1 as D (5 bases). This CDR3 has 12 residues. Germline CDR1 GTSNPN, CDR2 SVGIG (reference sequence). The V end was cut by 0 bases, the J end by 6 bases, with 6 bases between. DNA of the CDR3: TGTGCCTGGAGTGTGACAGTCAATGAGCAGTTCTTC. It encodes CAWSVTVNEQFF.

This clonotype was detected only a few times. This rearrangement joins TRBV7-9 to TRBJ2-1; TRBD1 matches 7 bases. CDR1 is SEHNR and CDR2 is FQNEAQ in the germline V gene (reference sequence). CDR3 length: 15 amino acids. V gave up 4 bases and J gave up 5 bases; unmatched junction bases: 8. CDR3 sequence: CASSSDRVLNNEQFF. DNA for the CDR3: TGTGCCAGCAGCTCCGACAGGGTATTGAACAATGAGCAGTTCTTC.

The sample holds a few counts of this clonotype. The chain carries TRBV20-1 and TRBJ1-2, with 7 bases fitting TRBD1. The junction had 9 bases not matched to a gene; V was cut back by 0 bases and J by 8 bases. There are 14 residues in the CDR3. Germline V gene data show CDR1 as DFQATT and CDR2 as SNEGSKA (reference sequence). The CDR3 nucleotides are TGCAGTGCTAGAGACAGGGGGATCAGGGAGGGCTACACCTTC. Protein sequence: CSARDRGIREGYTF.

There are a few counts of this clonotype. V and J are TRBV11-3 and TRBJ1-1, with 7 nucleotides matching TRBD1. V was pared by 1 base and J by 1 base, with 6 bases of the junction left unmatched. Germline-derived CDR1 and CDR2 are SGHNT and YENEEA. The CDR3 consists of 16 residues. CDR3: CASSLGYRDRNTEAFF. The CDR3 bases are TGTGCCAGCAGCTTAGGGTACCGGGACAGGAACACTGAAGCTTTCTTT.